The 29 T cell receptor beta chains in this list originate from one sample, sequenced in a study of a mutant IDH1 vaccine in newly diagnosed glioma. Antigens of these TCRs are unknown. The repertoire was sequenced with immunoSEQ multiplex PCR; TCRdb's copy has only in-frame clones and lacks some. The top ten hold under 4.5% of the sample, which has around 60,000 clones, around 86% seen once. The time point: week 47, end of study. Topical imiquimod was applied with each vaccine dose, which held 300 ug of mutant IDH1 20-mer peptide. Sequencing was performed on PBMCs, taken from a glioma patient whose treatment included an IDH1 peptide vaccine. These receptors came from a young man with glioma.

This chain joins TRBV11-2 and TRBJ2-7; a possible D gene is TRBD2 (5 bases). The CDR3 extends over 16 amino acids. Germline V gene sequence: CDR1 SGHAT, CDR2 FQNNGV. The V gene lost 3 bases and the J gene lost 0 bases, with 15 bases spanning the gap. CDR3 coding DNA: TGTGCCAGCAGCTTCCGGACGGTGGGGAGCTCCTACGAGCAGTACTTC. This translates into CASSFRTVGSSYEQYF.

The chain couples TRBV10-3 to TRBJ1-1; D gene ambiguous. From germline, CDR1 is ENHRY and CDR2 SYGVKD. V gave up 4 bases and J gave up 7 bases, with 10 bases separating them. CDR3 length equals 12 residues. The CDR3 DNA sequence: TGTGCCATCAGTGCCGGTAGGCTTGAAGCTTTCTTT. Its translation: CAISAGRLEAFF.

The genes are TRBV14 and TRBJ2-1; TRBD2 matches 13 bases. V dropped 5 bases and J dropped 10; count of bases not matched to a gene: 5. This CDR3 has 14 amino acids. CDR1 is SGHDN and CDR2 is FVKESK in the germline V gene. CDR3: CASSSRLAGGEQFF. CDR3 nucleotides: TGTGCCAGCAGCTCCCGACTAGCGGGGGGCGAGCAGTTCTTC.

The V call is TRBV28, the J call TRBJ1-1; possible D gene TRBD1, 5 bases. The V gene's germline CDR1 is MDHEN and CDR2 SYDVKM. The CDR3 runs to 12 residues. Deletions cut 7 bases from V and 4 bases from J, with 10 bases between. CDR3 sequence (DNA): TGTGCCAGCAATCCGGGGGGCACTGAAGCTTTCTTT. As protein: CASNPGGTEAFF. The whole variable domain, remainder taken from reference TRBV28 and TRBJ1-1, is DVKVTQSSRYLVKRTGEKVFLECVQDMDHENMFWYRQDPGLGLRLIYFSYDVKMKEKGDIPEGYSVSREKKERFSLILESASTNQTSMYLCASNPGGTEAFFGQGTRLTVV.

The chain has TRBV15 and TRBJ1-2, with D possibly matching TRBD1 (5 bases). This CDR3 comprises 16 residues. Germline CDR1 LNHNV, CDR2 YYDKDF (reference sequence). Trimming left V 5 bases short and J 4 bases short, with 20 bases between. The CDR3 sequence: CATSRLRRGVGYGYTF. CDR3 sequence (DNA): TGTGCCACCAGCCGATTGCGAAGGGGAGTGGGCTATGGCTACACCTTC.

The rearrangement uses TRBV7-9 and TRBJ2-5; 8 nucleotides match TRBD2. The junction had 8 bases not matched to a gene; V was cut back by 6 bases and J by 2 bases. The CDR3 is 15 amino acids. Germline CDR1 and CDR2: SEHNR and FQNEAQ (reference sequence). In DNA form, the CDR3 reads TGTGCCAGCAGTCTTGGGACTAGTCAACAAGAGACCCAGTACTTC. Its protein product is CASSLGTSQQETQYF.

This rearrangement joins TRBV9 to TRBJ1-2; D uncertain. The CDR3 consists of 13 residues. The germline CDR1 and CDR2 sequences are SGDLS and YYNGEE. V was cut by 3 bases and J by 2 bases, with 8 bases left in between. The CDR3, as DNA: TGTGCCAGCAGCGCGGGCATCAACTATGGCTACACCTTC. This encodes CASSAGINYGYTF.

The chain is built from TRBV5-1 and TRBJ1-4; D may be TRBD1 (6 bases). The CDR3 covers 15 residues. CDR1 is SGHRS, CDR2 YFSETQ, per germline. V was trimmed by 2 bases and J by 8 bases, leaving 16 bases between them. CDR3 nucleotide sequence: TGCGCCAGCAGCTTCCGCACAGGGCAGGGAGAAAAACTGTTTTTT. Encoded protein: CASSFRTGQGEKLFF.

The chain has TRBV28 and TRBJ1-2; D is ambiguous. This CDR3 is built from 13 residues. Per the germline V gene, CDR1 is MDHEN and CDR2 is SYDVKM. V was cut by 6 bases and J by 0 bases, with 8 bases left in between. This CDR3 reads CASSFHANYGYTF. CDR3 DNA: TGTGCCAGCAGCTTCCACGCTAACTATGGCTACACCTTC.

V and J are TRBV5-6 and TRBJ2-3, with 7 nucleotides matching TRBD2. Per germline, CDR1 SGHDT and CDR2 YYEEEE. The CDR3 sequence is 14 residues long. Trimming took 2 bases from V and 4 from J; bases not matched to a gene: 4. The CDR3 region is CASSFGDYSDTQYF. As DNA, the CDR3 is TGTGCCAGCAGCTTCGGGGACTACTCAGATACGCAGTATTTT.

V gene TRBV9 combines with J gene TRBJ1-2, with TRBD1 matching over 12 bases. Germline CDR1 is SGDLS and CDR2 is YYNGEE. The trim removed 9 bases at V and 3 bases at J, leaving 15 bases unmatched. The CDR3 length is 17 residues. The CDR3 reads CATLLGQGASIDYGYTF. For the CDR3, the DNA is TGTGCCACCCTCCTGGGACAGGGGGCGTCGATTGACTATGGCTACACCTTC.

This rearrangement joins TRBV30 to TRBJ2-7, with D hard to call. Trimming left V 0 bases short and J 2 bases short, with 5 bases between. CDR3 length: 12 residues. Per the germline V gene, CDR1 is GTSNPN and CDR2 is SVGIG (reference sequence). For the CDR3, the DNA is TGTGCCTGGAGTGTATCCGCCTACGAGCAGTACTTC. Its translation: CAWSVSAYEQYF. Based on the CDR3 plus reference TRBV30 and TRBJ2-7, the full variable domain is SQTIHQWPATLVQPVGSPLSLECTVEGTSNPNLYWYRQAAGRGLQLLFYSVGIGQISSEVPQNLSASRPQDRQFILSSKKLLLSDSGFYLCAWSVSAYEQYFGPGTRLTVT.

The chain links TRBV25-1 to TRBJ2-5; TRBD1 is a possible D gene (6 bases). Trimming removed 3 bases from V and 0 bases from J, with 11 bases in between. Germline CDR1 MGHDK, CDR2 SYGVNS. There are 15 residues in the CDR3. CDR3 nucleotide sequence: TGTGCCAGCAGTGACTTCGGGACAAACCAAGAGACCCAGTACTTC. This codes for CASSDFGTNQETQYF.

The chain employs TRBV5-1 and TRBJ2-5; no reliable D call. Germline V gene data show CDR1 as SGHRS and CDR2 as YFSETQ. V was trimmed by 0 bases and J by 5 bases, leaving 5 bases between them. This CDR3 has 12 amino acids. CDR3 amino acids: CASSLEFETQYF. The CDR3 bases are TGCGCCAGCAGCTTGGAGTTCGAGACCCAGTACTTC.

The V call is TRBV19, the J call TRBJ1-3; D is undetermined. Germline CDR1 and CDR2: LNHDA and SQIVND (reference sequence). The germline V and J ends were trimmed by 5 bases and 4 bases, with 15 bases remaining between them. The CDR3 sequence is 15 residues long. CDR3: CASSVKWHPGNTIYF. The DNA for the CDR3 is TGTGCCAGTAGTGTAAAATGGCACCCGGGAAACACCATATATTTT.

This chain connects TRBV2 to TRBJ2-3; TRBD2 matches at 7 bases. The germline V gene has CDR1 SNHLY and CDR2 FYNNEI. The CDR3 is 12 amino acids. Trimming took 6 bases from V and 8 from J; bases not matched to a gene: 5. The DNA for the CDR3 is TGTGCCAGCAGGGGACTATCAGTTACGCAGTATTTT. The encoded protein is CASRGLSVTQYF.

The gene calls are TRBV2 and TRBJ1-3, with no clear D. CDR1 is SNHLY, CDR2 FYNNEI, per germline. The CDR3 length is 11 residues. V dropped 6 bases and J dropped 6 bases, with 6 bases sitting between them. The CDR3 loop reads CASRGENTIYF. CDR3 bases: TGTGCCAGCAGAGGTGAAAACACCATATATTTT. Full variable domain (missing parts from reference TRBV2 and TRBJ1-3): EPEVTQTPSHQVTQMGQEVILRCVPISNHLYFYWYRQILGQKVEFLVSFYNNEISEKSEIFDDQFSVERPDGSNFTLKIRSTKLEDSAMYFCASRGENTIYFGEGSWLTVV.

The chain's CDR3 is CASRGLAATTDTQYF. The CDR3 DNA reads as TGTGCCAGCAGGGGACTAGCGGCCACCACAGATACGCAGTATTTT. The chain carries TRBV6-1 and TRBJ2-3; 11 bases are a match to TRBD2. This CDR3 is built from 15 residues. Trimming cost V 6 bases and J 2 bases; bases outside gene matches: 4. Per the germline V gene, CDR1 is MNHNS and CDR2 is SASEGT.

The chain has TRBV27 and TRBJ2-1; TRBD1 agrees at 9 bases. The CDR3 runs 17 residues. Trimming took 4 bases from V and 4 from J; bases not matched to a gene: 11. Per germline, CDR1 MNHEY and CDR2 SMNVEV (reference sequence). CDR3 region: CASSSGQGSLRYNEQFF. For the CDR3, the DNA is TGTGCCAGCAGTTCCGGACAGGGGTCTCTACGATACAATGAGCAGTTCTTC.

The chain joins TRBV11-2 to TRBJ1-5; unclear D gene. The CDR3 has 13 residues. CDR1 is SGHAT and CDR2 is FQNNGV in the germline V gene. V was clipped by 0 bases and J by 5 bases, with 5 bases between them. The CDR3 region is CASSLDPDQPQHF. CDR3 bases: TGTGCCAGCAGCTTAGATCCAGATCAGCCCCAGCATTTT.

This chain joins TRBV14 and TRBJ2-1; possibly TRBD2 for D (6 bases). Deletions cut 4 bases from V and 0 bases from J, with 13 bases between. The CDR3 contains 16 residues. CDR1 and CDR2 (germline): SGHDN, FVKESK. The CDR3 coding sequence is TGTGCCAGCAGCCGGGATCCGGGGGACTCCTACAATGAGCAGTTCTTC. Encoded protein: CASSRDPGDSYNEQFF.

The chain joins TRBV7-7 to TRBJ1-6; D possibly corresponds to TRBD1 (6 bases). CDR1 is SSHAT and CDR2 is FNYEAQ in the germline V gene (reference sequence). The CDR3 runs to 14 residues. The V gene lost 4 bases and the J gene lost 8 bases, with 12 bases spanning the gap. In nucleotides, the CDR3 is TGTGCCAGCAGCTCCCGGGACAACCATTCACCCCTCCACTTT. Translated, it gives CASSSRDNHSPLHF.

In its sample, this clone was seen once. CDR3 amino acids: CASSLGRGQGNYEQYF. The CDR3 DNA sequence: TGTGCCAGCAGCTTAGGCCGAGGACAGGGAAACTACGAGCAGTACTTC. The chain is built from TRBV13 and TRBJ2-7; TRBD1 matches 8 bases. This CDR3 comprises 16 residues. After removal of 0 bases from V and 3 bases from J, the junction contained 7 bases not matched to a gene. Germline V lookup: CDR1 PRHDT, CDR2 FYEKMQ (reference sequence).

The chain recombines TRBV5-1 with TRBJ1-1; no reliable D call. The CDR3 is 12 residues long. Looked up from germline, CDR1 is SGHRS and CDR2 is YFSETQ. Trimming shortened V by 8 bases and J by 1 base, and 9 bases separated the two germline ends. The CDR3 DNA is TGCGCCAGTCGGTGGGCGAACACTGAAGCTTTCTTT. Translated: CASRWANTEAFF. The variable domain in full, with the rest retrieved from reference TRBV5-1 and TRBJ1-1, is KAGVTQTPRYLIKTRGQQVTLSCSPISGHRSVSWYQQTPGQGLQFLFEYFSETQRNKGNFPGRFSGRQFSNSRSEMNVSTLELGDSALYLCASRWANTEAFFGQGTRLTVV.

This rearrangement joins TRBV18 to TRBJ2-2; D call uncertain. This CDR3 spans 13 amino acids. Germline V lookup: CDR1 KGHSH, CDR2 LQKENI. V lost 3 bases and J 5 bases, leaving 7 bases between the germline ends. The CDR3 here is CASSPTLTGELFF. The CDR3 nucleotides read TGTGCCAGCTCACCGACATTGACCGGGGAGCTGTTTTTT.

V and J are TRBV27 and TRBJ1-1; D is undetermined. Germline CDR1 is MNHEY and CDR2 is SMNVEV (reference sequence). V was pared by 4 bases and J by 2 bases, with 11 bases between. The CDR3 covers 14 residues. CDR3 DNA: TGTGCCAGCAGTTCCAATCGGGGTAACACTGAAGCTTTCTTT. Encoded protein: CASSSNRGNTEAFF.

In DNA form, the CDR3 reads TGTGCCAGCAGCTCGATACCGGGACAGGGAACCGAGCAGTACTTC. Translation: CASSSIPGQGTEQYF. This chain joins TRBV5-4 and TRBJ2-7, with 9 bases identical to TRBD1. Trimming took 3 bases from V and 6 from J; bases not matched to a gene: 10. The CDR3 has 15 amino acids. Germline CDR1 and CDR2: SGHNT and YYREEE (reference sequence).

The gene calls are TRBV28 and TRBJ1-6; 8 positions match TRBD1. The CDR3 is 15 residues long. Germline loops: CDR1 MDHEN, CDR2 SYDVKM. Trimming cost V 4 bases and J 1 base; bases outside gene matches: 0. The CDR3 spells CASSWTGSYNSPLHF. CDR3 DNA sequence: TGTGCCAGCAGTTGGACAGGGTCCTATAATTCACCCCTCCACTTT.

This clone was seen just once. This chain uses TRBV7-9 with TRBJ1-2; no definite D call. Germline V gives CDR1 SEHNR, CDR2 FQNEAQ (reference sequence). V was shortened by 7 bases and J by 8 bases, with 17 bases between the two germline ends. The CDR3 length is 13 residues. In nucleotides, the CDR3 is TGTGCCAGCACCCGGTATGGCCAGGAAGGCTACACCTTC. Amino acid sequence: CASTRYGQEGYTF. The variable domain in full, completed from reference TRBV7-9 and TRBJ1-2, reads DTGVSQNPRHKITKRGQNVTFRCDPISEHNRLYWYRQTLGQGPEFLTYFQNEAQLEKSRLLSDRFSAERPKGSFSTLEIQRTEQGDSAMYLCASTRYGQEGYTFGSGTRLTVV.